This entry features one T cell receptor (beta chain) sequence. Its specific antigen is unknown. One base away there is no much larger clone; base qualities are not given. Receptor amplification or capture employed 5' RACE. Sequencing took place on a NextSeq 500. Unique molecular identifiers were attached to individual cDNA molecules in the TCR library protocol so that sequencing error and PCR bias could be corrected. TCR alpha and beta chains were both sequenced, and the abundances of alpha and beta sequences in each sample were closely correlated with each other. On the study's bioinformatics: Decombinator V4 was used to annotate the V gene, J gene and CDR3 of the TCR sequences. Expanded TCRs were defined as changing significantly between any two time points under a Poisson model with p below 0.0001. Abundances of TCRs were expressed as counts per million after normalisation to the total number of TCRs sequenced in each sample. MAIT TCRs were defined by TRAV1-2 paired with TRAJ12, TRAJ20 or TRAJ33, and iNKT TCRs by TRAV10 paired with TRAJ18. VDJdb, accessed 1 November 2021, was searched for CMV, EBV and SARS-CoV-2 annotated TCRs, with TCRs annotated for multiple antigens excluded. Clones were called with MiXCR by TCRdb after fastp trimmed the public reads at Q25, and only in-frame beta chains were retained. Merged by CDR3 protein, the rows form single entries marked with the most common genes and DNA. TCRdb's processing, not the authors' own work, is the source of the V and J calls. The sample records about 61,000 distinct CDR3 sequences, 11% of which are singletons. Clones ranked in the top ten supply over 1.5% of the sample.

The data were obtained in a study of early T cells in non-severe SARS-CoV-2 infection listed by TCRdb under 2021. For the study in its entirety: Because TCR sequencing relied on bulk RNA taken from unsorted whole blood, pairing of alpha and beta chains was not possible. Study-wide conclusions, independent of this receptor: VDJdb matching was skewed toward anti-spike CD8 responses and likely underestimated virus-specific expansions by missing private and CD4 specificities.

This was a case-control study nested in a cohort of healthcare workers in London, UK, who had nasopharyngeal swab PCR tests and blood samples taken every week. Between 23 and 31 March 2020, the week of the UK lockdown, healthcare workers were enrolled and then followed up weekly for as long as 16 weeks. The germline V gene specifies SGHRS as CDR1 and YFSETQ as CDR2. The CDR3 goes from the cysteine to the phenylalanine over 14 residues. Only the CDR3 portion is preserved as DNA: 42 bases, with reading frame beginning at the first base. For this chain, trimming is 5 bases at the V end and 7 bases at the J end, and the number of junction bases without a gene match is 8.

The sequenced material came from whole blood. This clonotype was obtained from an adult who was a healthcare worker with PCR-confirmed SARS-CoV-2 infection or an uninfected control (not recorded which). Recombination connected TRBV5-1 to TRBJ2-7, and 11 bases in between align with TRBD2. CDR3 sequence: CASRTTSGAMEQYF. Read as DNA, the sequence is TGCGCCAGCAGAACGACTAGCGGGGCGATGGAGCAGTACTTC.